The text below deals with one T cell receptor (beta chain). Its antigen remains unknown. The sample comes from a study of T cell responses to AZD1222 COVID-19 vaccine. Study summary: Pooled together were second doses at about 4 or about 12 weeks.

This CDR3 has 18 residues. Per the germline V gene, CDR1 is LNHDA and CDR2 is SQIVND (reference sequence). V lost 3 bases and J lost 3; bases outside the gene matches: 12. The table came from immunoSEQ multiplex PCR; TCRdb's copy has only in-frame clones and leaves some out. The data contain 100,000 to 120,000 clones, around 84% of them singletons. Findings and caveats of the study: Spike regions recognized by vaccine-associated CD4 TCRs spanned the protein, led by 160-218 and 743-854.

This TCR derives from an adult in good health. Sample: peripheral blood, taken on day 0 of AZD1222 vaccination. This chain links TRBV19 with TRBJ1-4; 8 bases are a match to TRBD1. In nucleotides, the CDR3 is TGTGCCAGTAGTATTGATTGGACAGGGAAAAGGCCTAATGAAAAACTGTTTTTT. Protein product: CASSIDWTGKRPNEKLFF.